These T cell receptor beta chains were read from a single sample in a study of post-analysis software for immune sequencing data. One entry per CDR3 protein, called by TCRdb with MiXCR from the PCR reads. The data contain roughly 430,000 distinct CDR3 sequences, about 39% of them singletons. Source material: blood. Every receptor here comes from a girl aged 2 to 9 with multiple sclerosis. Both conserved end residues are part of each CDR3. The D gene is left open where the match is weak. For some rows the clone size is stated as once, few or many, or as a class when expanded; others skip it.

J	V	length	size	D	DNA	CDR3
TRBJ2-7	TRBV12-3/TRBV12-4	14	-	TRBD1	TGTGCCAGCAGCCCCGGACAGGGGCCCCACGAGCAGTACTTC	CASSPGQGPHEQYF
TRBJ2-7	TRBV27	13	-	TRBD2	TGTGCCAGCACCGGCGGGAGGGCCTACGAGCAGTACTTC	CASTGGRAYEQYF
TRBJ2-1	TRBV12-5	15	few	-	TGTGCTAGTGGTTCCTTTGATCCCGACTACAATGAGCAGTTCTTC	CASGSFDPDYNEQFF
TRBJ2-5	TRBV9	14	few	TRBD1	TGTGCCAGCAGCCCGGACAGGGGGCGAGAGACCCAGTACTTC	CASSPDRGRETQYF
TRBJ2-3	TRBV5-1	13	-	-	TGCGCCAGCAGCTTGGACCCAGCAGATACGCAGTATTTT	CASSLDPADTQYF
TRBJ1-4	TRBV4-1	14	-	-	TGCGCCAGCACCCTTGGGAGGGCTGGAGAAAAACTGTTTTTT	CASTLGRAGEKLFF
TRBJ1-1	TRBV5-1	15	few	-	TGCGCCAGCAGGCCAGGGGCCAAGGCCTACGGTGAAGCTTTCTTT	CASRPGAKAYGEAFF
TRBJ2-3	TRBV6-1	13	-	-	TGTGCCAGCAGCCCTGACAGCCCAGATACGCAGTATTTT	CASSPDSPDTQYF
TRBJ1-2	TRBV29-1	12	few	-	TGCAGCGTTGCGAGTTCGGGGCACGGCTACACCTTC	CSVASSGHGYTF
TRBJ2-7	TRBV7-2	13	few	-	TGTGCCAGCAGCAATGGAGGGCGCTACGAGCAGTACTTC	CASSNGGRYEQYF
TRBJ1-5	TRBV6-5	14	-	-	TGTGCCAGCAGTTCCGTACACGGGGACCAGCCCCAGCATTTT	CASSSVHGDQPQHF
TRBJ2-6	TRBV5-1	19	few	TRBD1	TGCGCCAGCAGCTTCACAACCGGGACAGCAGACTCTGGGGCCAACGTCCTGACTTTC	CASSFTTGTADSGANVLTF
TRBJ2-3	TRBV27	14	few	-	TGTGCCAGCGGTATTGCTTCTAGCACAGATACGCAGTATTTT	CASGIASSTDTQYF
TRBJ1-3	TRBV6-5	14	-	TRBD1	TGTGCCAGCAGTCGCGTGGACAGGGTTGACACCATATATTTT	CASSRVDRVDTIYF
TRBJ2-1	TRBV24-1	17	-	-	TGTGCCACCAGTGATCCCTTGGCAGGGGCTCTATACAATGAGCAGTTCTTC	CATSDPLAGALYNEQFF
TRBJ2-7	TRBV7-2	14	-	-	TGTGCCAGCAGCTTCGGCCGGGTACTCTACGAGCAGTACTTC	CASSFGRVLYEQYF
TRBJ2-3	TRBV20-1	16	-	TRBD2	TGCAGTGCTGGGGACATGGCGGGGGGGCCCCCAGATACGCAGTATTTT	CSAGDMAGGPPDTQYF
TRBJ2-7	TRBV7-2	13	few	-	TGTGCCAGCAGCCCAGACAATTTTTACGAGCAGTACTTC	CASSPDNFYEQYF
TRBJ1-4	TRBV9	15	-	-	TGTGCCAGCAGCCCCGAATGGGCGGGTTATGAAAAACTGTTTTTT	CASSPEWAGYEKLFF
TRBJ2-7	TRBV29-1	11	many	-	TGCAGCGTTGATGAGGGAAACGGGCAGTACTTC	CSVDEGNGQYF
TRBJ2-7	TRBV28	16	many	TRBD2	TGTGCCAGCAGTTTATGGGGCGGGAGGCCCCCCTACGAGCAGTACTTC	CASSLWGGRPPYEQYF
TRBJ1-1	TRBV15	16	-	-	TGTGCCACCAGCAAAAACCTGGGGAGAAGGGGCACTGAAGCTTTCTTT	CATSKNLGRRGTEAFF
TRBJ2-7	TRBV5-1	14	-	TRBD1	TGCGCCAGCAGCACCGGACAGGGGGCTATCGAGCAGTACTTC	CASSTGQGAIEQYF
TRBJ2-3	TRBV13	17	-	-	TGTGCCAGCAGCTCCCCGCCTCCGAGGCCCGGCACAGATACGCAGTATTTT	CASSSPPPRPGTDTQYF
TRBJ2-1	TRBV29-1	13	many	-	TGCAGCGTTTCAGGGCAATACGGAAATGAGCAGTTCTTC	CSVSGQYGNEQFF
TRBJ2-2	TRBV4-2	16	-	TRBD1	TGTGCCAGCAGCCACGGGACAGACAGGGACACCGGGGAGCTGTTTTTT	CASSHGTDRDTGELFF
TRBJ2-1	TRBV5-1	16	few	-	TGCGCCAGCAGCTTGGCCAGTCGGGGGGCGGGCAATGAGCAGTTCTTC	CASSLASRGAGNEQFF
TRBJ1-2	TRBV20-1	12	-	TRBD1	TGCAGTGCTCCCGGGACAGGGTATGGCTACACCTTC	CSAPGTGYGYTF
TRBJ2-1	TRBV29-1	13	many	TRBD2	TGCAGCGTTGATGGGGGAGGGCCCAATGAGCAGTTCTTC	CSVDGGGPNEQFF
TRBJ2-3	TRBV9	15	few	-	TGTGCCAGCCGACCTCCGGGACGGCACACAGATACGCAGTATTTT	CASRPPGRHTDTQYF
TRBJ2-3	TRBV20-1	14	-	TRBD2	TGCAGTGCCACACTAGCGGGAGGCAGGCATACGCAGTATTTT	CSATLAGGRHTQYF
TRBJ2-4	TRBV2	15	-	-	TGTGCCAGCAGCGAAACGATAGGGGTCCAAAACATTCAGTACTTC	CASSETIGVQNIQYF